Each of the 20 T cell receptor beta chains below was sequenced from the same sample in a study of shared clonotypes between healthy human individuals. Generated by immunoSEQ multiplex PCR, the TCRdb table keeps only in-frame clones and is missing some. The data contain 1.4 million to 1.5 million clones, roughly 95% of them seen just once; the ten biggest clones take up roughly 1.2%. The sequenced material came from naive CD4+ T cells sorted from blood. The subset was: CD45RA+ positively selected. The receptors were gathered from a man aged 25-40 years in good health.

The rearrangement uses TRBV7-3 and TRBJ2-5, with D perhaps assigned TRBD1 or TRBD2 (5 bases each). V lost 4 bases, J lost 5 bases, and 17 bases lay in between. The CDR3 spans 15 residues. The V gene's germline CDR1 is SGHTA and CDR2 FQGTGA. CDR3 residues: CASSSAGTQGETQYF. CDR3 DNA sequence: TGTGCCAGCAGCTCAGCTGGGACCCAAGGCGAGACCCAGTACTTC.

This chain connects TRBV2 to TRBJ2-3; 8 positions match TRBD2. The CDR3 runs 15 residues. Germline V gene data show CDR1 as SNHLY and CDR2 as FYNNEI. V shed 3 bases and J 2 bases; nucleotides not matched to a gene: 4. The CDR3 nucleotides are TGTGCCAGCAGTGAGTGGCGGGAGGCCACAGATACGCAGTATTTT. Residues: CASSEWREATDTQYF.

V usage is TRBV29-1 and J usage is TRBJ2-3; the D is unclear. The germline CDR1 and CDR2 sequences are SQVTM and ANQGSEA. This CDR3 comprises 13 residues. Trimming shortened V by 2 bases and J by 2 bases, and 8 bases separated the two germline ends. The CDR3 loop reads CSVEPRHTDTQYF. The DNA for the CDR3 is TGCAGCGTTGAACCAAGGCACACAGATACGCAGTATTTT.

The chain joins TRBV10-1 to TRBJ2-1; TRBD2 aligns across 16 bases. The ends lost 6 bases at V and 3 bases at J; junction bases unmatched: 11. Germline CDR1 is WNHNN and CDR2 is SYGVQD (reference sequence). This CDR3 is built from 19 residues. The chain's CDR3 is CASSNAGLAGGPDYNEQFF. As DNA, the CDR3 is TGCGCCAGCAGCAACGCGGGACTAGCGGGAGGGCCTGACTACAATGAGCAGTTCTTC.

V and J are TRBV28 and TRBJ1-2; D is unresolved. V lost 7 bases and J 8 bases, leaving 14 bases between the germline ends. Germline V gene lookup returns CDR1 MDHEN and CDR2 SYDVKM. The CDR3 is made up of 12 amino acids. CDR3 amino acids: CASTPGVRGYTF. CDR3 in DNA: TGTGCCAGCACCCCTGGAGTGAGGGGCTACACCTTC.

The count of this clone is one. The CDR3 spells CASSHEPRITGFNNEQFF. The CDR3 DNA reads TGTGCCAGCAGCCACGAACCCCGCATAACGGGATTTAATAATGAGCAGTTCTTC. V and J are TRBV7-2 and TRBJ2-1; D perhaps matches TRBD2 (5 bases). From germline, CDR1 is SGHTA and CDR2 FQGNSA. Trimming took off 5 bases at V and 7 bases at J, with 27 bases between the two ends. The CDR3 length is 18 residues.

The chain is built from TRBV7-2 and TRBJ1-4, with D tentatively TRBD1 (5 bases). The V and J ends lost 2 bases and 5 bases respectively, with 12 bases between them. The CDR3 consists of 15 residues. In germline, CDR1 is SGHTA, CDR2 FQGNSA. CDR3 sequence: CASSLTRGANEKLFF. DNA for the CDR3: TGTGCCAGCAGCTTAACTAGGGGCGCAAATGAAAAACTGTTTTTT.

This clone came up a few times. The V call is TRBV28, the J call TRBJ1-1; D not certain. This CDR3 has 13 amino acids. Trimming left V 3 bases short and J 1 base short, with 6 bases between. Per germline, CDR1 MDHEN and CDR2 SYDVKM. The CDR3 nucleotides read TGTGCCAGCAGTTTTGTGGCGAACACTGAAGCTTTCTTT. Residues: CASSFVANTEAFF.

The chain recombines TRBV10-1 with TRBJ2-3; D unresolved. The CDR3 has 12 amino acids. The germline gives CDR1 WNHNN, CDR2 SYGVQD (reference sequence). Trimming pared 6 bases from V and 5 bases from J, leaving 9 bases between. The CDR3 sequence is CASRGSGDTQYF. The CDR3 region has the DNA TGCGCCAGCAGGGGTTCGGGAGATACGCAGTATTTT.

This clone came up once. The rearrangement joins TRBV10-3 to TRBJ1-1; 8 bases are a match to TRBD1. After removal of 6 bases from V and 2 bases from J, the junction contained 8 bases not matched to a gene. This CDR3 is built from 15 residues. Looked up from germline, CDR1 is ENHRY and CDR2 is SYGVKD. In nucleotides, the CDR3 is TGTGCCATCAGGAAGACAGGGGCATCCAACACTGAAGCTTTCTTT. This encodes CAIRKTGASNTEAFF.

The rearrangement uses TRBV29-1 and TRBJ1-1; D is unresolved. Trimming shortened V by 4 bases and J by 0 bases, and 6 bases separated the two germline ends. Germline loops: CDR1 SQVTM, CDR2 ANQGSEA. The CDR3 runs to 12 residues. CDR3 coding DNA: TGCAGCGTTGGTTCCGTGAACACTGAAGCTTTCTTT. Its translation: CSVGSVNTEAFF.

The V gene is TRBV27, the J gene TRBJ2-1; TRBD1 or TRBD2 may be the D gene (5 bases each). The CDR3 extends over 12 amino acids. V dropped 5 bases and J dropped 12 bases, with 14 bases sitting between them. In germline, CDR1 is MNHEY, CDR2 SMNVEV (reference sequence). The CDR3 region has the DNA TGTGCCAGCAGTCCCCTGAGGGGATTGCAGTTCTTC. It specifies CASSPLRGLQFF.

V gene TRBV19 combines with J gene TRBJ1-1, with D perhaps TRBD1 (5 bases). The germline CDR1 and CDR2 sequences are LNHDA and SQIVND (reference sequence). The CDR3 has 13 amino acids. Trimming shortened V by 4 bases and J by 0 bases, and 6 bases separated the two germline ends. The CDR3 is CASSRTMNTEAFF. The CDR3 nucleotides read TGTGCCAGTAGTAGGACAATGAACACTGAAGCTTTCTTT.

This clone came up once. The chain carries TRBV28 and TRBJ2-6; D is uncertain. Trimming shortened V by 6 bases and J by 2 bases, and 11 bases separated the two germline ends. This CDR3 has 15 amino acids. The germline CDR1 and CDR2 sequences are MDHEN and SYDVKM. CDR3 sequence (DNA): TGTGCCAGCAGCGTCGGTGGCGCTGGGGCCAACGTCCTGACTTTC. Its protein is CASSVGGAGANVLTF.

The rearrangement uses TRBV30 and TRBJ2-2, with D possibly TRBD1 on 5 matching bases. The germline V gene encodes CDR1 GTSNPN and CDR2 SVGIG (reference sequence). The CDR3 covers 16 residues. V shed 3 bases and J shed 4 bases, with 18 bases lying between them. This CDR3 reads CAWRYPPGRVTGELFF. The CDR3 DNA is TGTGCCTGGAGATACCCCCCGGGCAGGGTCACCGGGGAGCTGTTTTTT. Complete variable domain (other parts from reference TRBV30 and TRBJ2-2): SQTIHQWPATLVQPVGSPLSLECTVEGTSNPNLYWYRQAAGRGLQLLFYSVGIGQISSEVPQNLSASRPQDRQFILSSKKLLLSDSGFYLCAWRYPPGRVTGELFFGEGSRLTVL.

The rearrangement links TRBV27 to TRBJ2-7, with 8 bases matching TRBD2. The V gene's germline CDR1 is MNHEY and CDR2 SMNVEV (reference sequence). V lost 10 bases, J lost 4 bases, and 15 bases stayed unmatched. The CDR3 spans 15 residues. DNA of the CDR3: TGTGCCACGAAAGGAGCGGGAGTAGCAGGGTACGAGCAGTACTTC. Translating gives CATKGAGVAGYEQYF.

The gene calls are TRBV10-1 and TRBJ1-6; TRBD1 matches at 9 bases. The CDR3 consists of 17 residues. Germline V gene lookup returns CDR1 WNHNN and CDR2 SYGVQD (reference sequence). Trimming cost V 4 bases and J 7 bases; bases outside gene matches: 11. The CDR3 reads CASSGGSTGTGNSPLHF. The CDR3 coding sequence is TGCGCCAGCAGTGGGGGATCGACCGGGACAGGGAATTCACCCCTCCACTTT.

The rearrangement joins TRBV5-1 to TRBJ1-4, with D possibly matching TRBD1 (5 bases). Looked up from germline, CDR1 is SGHRS and CDR2 is YFSETQ. The CDR3 length is 15 residues. The V end was cut by 4 bases, the J end by 1 base, with 11 bases between. The CDR3 DNA is TGCGCCAGCAGCCCCCAGGGTGGAACTAATGAAAAACTGTTTTTT. Translation: CASSPQGGTNEKLFF.

The DNA for the CDR3 is TGTGCCACCCAGCTTGGTTCAGGGGCCTACAATGAGCAGTTCTTC. This translates into CATQLGSGAYNEQFF. This chain connects TRBV5-4 to TRBJ2-1; D possibly corresponds to TRBD1 (6 bases). Trimming removed 9 bases from V and 2 bases from J, with 18 bases in between. The CDR3 consists of 15 residues. Per germline, CDR1 SGHNT and CDR2 YYREEE (reference sequence).

With regard to this clone: The same CDR3 arises from other DNA sequences in this sample as well. V is TRBV5-1 and J is TRBJ2-7; D possibly uses TRBD1 or TRBD2 (5 bases each). The CDR3 sequence is 15 residues long. Per germline, CDR1 SGHRS and CDR2 YFSETQ. Trimming took off 2 bases at V and 2 bases at J, with 14 bases between the two ends. The CDR3: CASSLLGTGAYEQYF. DNA of the CDR3: TGCGCCAGCAGCTTACTCGGGACCGGGGCCTACGAGCAGTACTTC.